A single sample gave rise to the 8 T cell receptor beta chains below, sequenced in a study of metastatic and nonmetastatic thyroid tumors. With MiXCR, TCRdb called clones anew from the PCR reads. The sample contains 43,000 or so clones, about 4.2% of which appear only once. Thyroid surgery was performed in patients who had received no treatment beforehand. Sequences were obtained from blood. The source is a female donor with papillary thyroid cancer or a benign thyroid nodule (not recorded which). Some clones in this sample may be carry-over from other donors' samples.

This clone was seen more than once but under ten times. The rearrangement uses TRBV11-3 and TRBJ2-7; 8 positions match TRBD1. The CDR3 is made up of 15 amino acids. With V trimmed by 5 bases and J by 2 bases, 8 bases remained unmatched. Germline V gives CDR1 SGHNT, CDR2 YENEEA. CDR3 residues: CASSTTTGVPYEQYF. The DNA of the CDR3 is TGTGCCAGCAGCACTACGACAGGGGTCCCCTACGAGCAGTACTTC. Using reference TRBV11-3 and TRBJ2-7 for the parts outside the CDR3, the full variable domain is EAGVVQSPRYKIIEKKQPVAFWCNPISGHNTLYWYLQNLGQGPELLIRYENEEAVDDSQLPKDRFSAERLKGVDSTLKIQPAELGDSAVYLCASSTTTGVPYEQYFGPGTRLTVT.

This clone occurred many times. The chain employs TRBV18 and TRBJ1-4, with 8 bases fitting TRBD1. V lost 0 bases and J lost 5; bases outside the gene matches: 5. From germline, CDR1 is KGHSH and CDR2 LQKENI. This CDR3 has 16 amino acids. The CDR3 reads CASSPPRTGINEKLFF. The DNA for the CDR3 is TGTGCCAGCTCACCACCCAGGACAGGGATAAATGAAAAACTGTTTTTT.

This clone was seen repeatedly, ten times or more. The chain links TRBV7-9 to TRBJ2-5, with 7 nucleotides matching TRBD2. The germline V gene encodes CDR1 SEHNR and CDR2 FQNEAQ (reference sequence). V trimming: 3 bases; J trimming: 0 bases; junction bases outside the gene matches: 1. The CDR3 runs 14 residues. CDR3 in amino acids: CASSLGGYQETQYF. DNA for the CDR3: TGTGCCAGCAGCTTGGGAGGGTACCAAGAGACCCAGTACTTC.

The sample holds many counts of this clone. The chain is built from TRBV6-2 or TRBV6-3 and TRBJ1-1, with TRBD1 matching over 8 bases. The germline V gene encodes CDR1 MNHEY and CDR2 SVGEGT. The CDR3 totals 11 residues. V trimming: 7 bases; J trimming: 7 bases; junction bases outside the gene matches: 2. The CDR3, as DNA: TGTGCCAGCACCAGGGGGCTTGAAGCTTTCTTT. As protein: CASTRGLEAFF.

The rearrangement joins TRBV6-1 to TRBJ1-1, with TRBD1 matching 12 bases. The ends lost 7 bases at V and 6 bases at J; junction bases unmatched: 12. There are 16 residues in the CDR3. Germline lookup yields CDR1 MNHNS and CDR2 SASEGT. In DNA form, the CDR3 reads TGTGCCAGCAACACTTTCGGGACAGGGGGCTCGGCTGAAGCTTTCTTT. It translates to CASNTFGTGGSAEAFF.

The sample holds many counts of this clone. The genes are TRBV5-5 and TRBJ2-7; weak D call: TRBD1 (5 bases). V was cut by 3 bases and J by 5 bases, with 12 bases left in between. Germline V CDR1 and CDR2: SGHKS, YYEKEE (reference sequence). The CDR3 has 13 residues. In nucleotides, the CDR3 is TGTGCCAGCAGCTGGGGCAGCAGGGACGAGCAGTACTTC. It is translated as CASSWGSRDEQYF. The entire variable domain, with the rest obtained from reference TRBV5-5 and TRBJ2-7, is as follows: DAGVTQSPTHLIKTRGQQVTLRCSPISGHKSVSWYQQVLGQGPQFIFQYYEKEERGRGNFPDRFSARQFPNYSSELNVNALLLGDSALYLCASSWGSRDEQYFGPGTRLTVT.

This clone was counted a few times. The chain joins TRBV12-3 or TRBV12-4 to TRBJ2-3, with TRBD2 matching over 7 bases. The CDR3 is made up of 15 amino acids. Trimming cost V 7 bases and J 0 bases; bases outside gene matches: 7. The CDR3 loop is CASTKYSGSTDTQYF. The CDR3, as DNA: TGTGCCAGCACCAAATATAGCGGGAGCACAGATACGCAGTATTTT.

This clone was recorded many times. The chain is built from TRBV19 and TRBJ1-4; D unresolved. V lost 1 base and J lost 8, with 5 bases in between. The CDR3 has 12 residues. Per the germline V gene, CDR1 is LNHDA and CDR2 is SQIVND (reference sequence). CDR3 coding DNA: TGTGCCAGTAGTATAGGCGGGGAAAAACTGTTTTTT. Protein: CASSIGGEKLFF.